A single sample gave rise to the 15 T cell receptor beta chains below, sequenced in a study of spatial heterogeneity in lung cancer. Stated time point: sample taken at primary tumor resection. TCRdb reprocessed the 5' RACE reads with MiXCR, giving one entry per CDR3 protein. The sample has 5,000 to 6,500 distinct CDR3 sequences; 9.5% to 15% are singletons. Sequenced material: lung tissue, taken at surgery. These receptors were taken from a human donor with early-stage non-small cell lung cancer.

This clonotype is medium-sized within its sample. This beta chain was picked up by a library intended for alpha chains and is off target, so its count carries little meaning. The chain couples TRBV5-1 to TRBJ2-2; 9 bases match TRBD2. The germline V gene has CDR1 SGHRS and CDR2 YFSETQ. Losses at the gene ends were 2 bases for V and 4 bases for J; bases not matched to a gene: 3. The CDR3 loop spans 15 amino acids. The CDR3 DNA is TGCGCCAGCAGCTTTTTGACTAGCGGCACCGGGGAGCTGTTTTTT. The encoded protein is CASSFLTSGTGELFF.

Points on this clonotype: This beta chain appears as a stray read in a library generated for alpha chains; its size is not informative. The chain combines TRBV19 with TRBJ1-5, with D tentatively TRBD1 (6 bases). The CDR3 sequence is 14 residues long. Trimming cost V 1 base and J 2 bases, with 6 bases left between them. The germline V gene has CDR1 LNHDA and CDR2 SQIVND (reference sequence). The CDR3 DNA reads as TGTGCCAGTAGTATAGGACAGGGCAATCAGCCCCAGCATTTT. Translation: CASSIGQGNQPQHF.

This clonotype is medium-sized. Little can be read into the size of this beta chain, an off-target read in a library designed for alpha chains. As DNA, the CDR3 is TGTGCCAGCAGCTTAACGGGTAGCGGGAGTGAGACCCAGTACTTC. Encoded protein: CASSLTGSGSETQYF. The chain carries TRBV7-3 and TRBJ2-5, with 9 bases lining up with TRBD2. V lost 0 bases, J lost 5 bases, and 4 bases stayed unmatched. There are 15 residues in the CDR3. CDR1 is SGHTA, CDR2 FQGTGA, per germline.

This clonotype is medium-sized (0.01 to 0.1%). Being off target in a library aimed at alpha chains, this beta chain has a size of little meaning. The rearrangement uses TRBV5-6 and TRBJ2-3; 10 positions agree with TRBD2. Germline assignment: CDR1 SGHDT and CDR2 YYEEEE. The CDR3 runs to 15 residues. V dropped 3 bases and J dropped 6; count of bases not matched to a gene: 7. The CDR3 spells CASSSPLAGQDTQYF. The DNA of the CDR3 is TGTGCCAGCAGCTCCCCACTAGCGGGACAGGATACGCAGTATTTT.

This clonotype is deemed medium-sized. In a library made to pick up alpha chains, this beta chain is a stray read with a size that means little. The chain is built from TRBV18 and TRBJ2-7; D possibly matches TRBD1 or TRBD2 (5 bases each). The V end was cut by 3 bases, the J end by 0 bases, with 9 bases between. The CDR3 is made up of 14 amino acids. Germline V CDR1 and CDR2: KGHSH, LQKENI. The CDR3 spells CASSPTGLSYEQYF. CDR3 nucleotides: TGTGCCAGCTCACCGACGGGGCTCTCCTACGAGCAGTACTTC. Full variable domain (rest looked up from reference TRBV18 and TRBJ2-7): NAGVMQNPRHLVRRRGQEARLRCSPMKGHSHVYWYRQLPEEGLKFMVYLQKENIIDESGMPKERFSAEFPKEGPSILRIQQVVRGDSAAYFCASSPTGLSYEQYFGPGTRLTVT.

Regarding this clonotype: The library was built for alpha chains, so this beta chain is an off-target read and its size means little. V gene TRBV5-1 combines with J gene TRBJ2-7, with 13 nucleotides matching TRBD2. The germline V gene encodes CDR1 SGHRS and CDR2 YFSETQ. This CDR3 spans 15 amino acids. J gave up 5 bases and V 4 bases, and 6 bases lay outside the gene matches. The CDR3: CASSLGLAGDDEQYF. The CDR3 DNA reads TGCGCCAGCAGCCTTGGACTAGCGGGAGACGACGAGCAGTACTTC.

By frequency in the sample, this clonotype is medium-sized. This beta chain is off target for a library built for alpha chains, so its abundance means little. Here the CDR3 DNA reads TGCAGCGTTGTCGGGGCCGTGAACACTGAAGCTTTCTTT. This sequence encodes CSVVGAVNTEAFF. This chain links TRBV29-1 with TRBJ1-1; D may be TRBD1 (5 bases). The V end was cut by 4 bases, the J end by 0 bases, with 9 bases between. This CDR3 region has 13 residues. CDR1 SQVTM and CDR2 ANQGSEA come from the germline V gene.

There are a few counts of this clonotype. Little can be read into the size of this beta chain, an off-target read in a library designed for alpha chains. The CDR3 loop reads CASSPHLDNYGYTF. The CDR3 DNA reads as TGTGCCAGCAGTCCCCATTTAGATAACTATGGCTACACCTTC. The rearrangement links TRBV27 to TRBJ1-2; D remains ambiguous. The CDR3 sequence is 14 residues long. Trimming pared 5 bases from V and 1 base from J, leaving 11 bases between. CDR1 is MNHEY, CDR2 SMNVEV, per germline (reference sequence).

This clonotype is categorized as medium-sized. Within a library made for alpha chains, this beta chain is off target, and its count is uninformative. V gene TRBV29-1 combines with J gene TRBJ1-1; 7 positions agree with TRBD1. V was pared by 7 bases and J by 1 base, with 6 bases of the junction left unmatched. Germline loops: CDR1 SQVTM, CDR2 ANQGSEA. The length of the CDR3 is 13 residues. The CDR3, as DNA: TGCAGCGGGGACAGCTTAACGAACACTGAAGCTTTCTTT. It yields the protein CSGDSLTNTEAFF.

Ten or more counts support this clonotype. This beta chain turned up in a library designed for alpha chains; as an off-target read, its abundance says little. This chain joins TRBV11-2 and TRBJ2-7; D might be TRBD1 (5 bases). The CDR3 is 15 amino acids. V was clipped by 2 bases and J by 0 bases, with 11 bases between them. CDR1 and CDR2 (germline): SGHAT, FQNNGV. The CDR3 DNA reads TGTGCCAGCAGCTTATTAGGGGATAGCTCCTACGAGCAGTACTTC. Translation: CASSLLGDSSYEQYF.

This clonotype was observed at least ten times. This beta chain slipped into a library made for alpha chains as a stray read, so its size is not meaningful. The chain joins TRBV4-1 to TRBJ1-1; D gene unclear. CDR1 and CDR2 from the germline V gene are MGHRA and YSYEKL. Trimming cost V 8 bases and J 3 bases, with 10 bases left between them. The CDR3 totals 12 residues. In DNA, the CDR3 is TGCGCCAGCGGGCCTGGGTACACTGAAGCTTTCTTT. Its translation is CASGPGYTEAFF.

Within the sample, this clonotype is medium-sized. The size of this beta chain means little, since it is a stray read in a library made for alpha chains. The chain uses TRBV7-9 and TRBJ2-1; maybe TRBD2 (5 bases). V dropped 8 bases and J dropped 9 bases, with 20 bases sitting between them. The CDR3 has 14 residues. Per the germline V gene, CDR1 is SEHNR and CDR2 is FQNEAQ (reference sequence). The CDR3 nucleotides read TGTGCCAGCCGCGGGCGGGTCGCGAATAGTGAGCAGTTCTTC. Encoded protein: CASRGRVANSEQFF.

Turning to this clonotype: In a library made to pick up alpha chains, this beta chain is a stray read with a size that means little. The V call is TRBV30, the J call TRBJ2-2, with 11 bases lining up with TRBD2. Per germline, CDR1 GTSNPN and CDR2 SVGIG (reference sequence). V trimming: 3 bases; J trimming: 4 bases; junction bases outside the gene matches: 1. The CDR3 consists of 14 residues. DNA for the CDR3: TGTGCCTGGAGGCTAGCGGGGGGCACCGGGGAGCTGTTTTTT. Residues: CAWRLAGGTGELFF.

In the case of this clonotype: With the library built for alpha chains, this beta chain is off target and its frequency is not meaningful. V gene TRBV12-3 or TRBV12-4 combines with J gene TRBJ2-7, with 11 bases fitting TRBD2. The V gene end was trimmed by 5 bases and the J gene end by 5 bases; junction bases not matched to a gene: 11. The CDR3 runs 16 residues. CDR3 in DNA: TGTGCCAGCAGTATGGGACTAGCGGCGTCCGACGACGAGCAGTACTTC. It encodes CASSMGLAASDDEQYF.

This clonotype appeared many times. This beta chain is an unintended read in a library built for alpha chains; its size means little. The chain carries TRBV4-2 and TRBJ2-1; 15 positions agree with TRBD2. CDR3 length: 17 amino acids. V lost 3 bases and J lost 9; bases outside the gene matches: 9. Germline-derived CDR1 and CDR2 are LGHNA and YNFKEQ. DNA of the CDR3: TGTGCCAGCAGCCACCCACCGGGGACTAGCGGGAGGTCTGAGCAGTTCTTC. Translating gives CASSHPPGTSGRSEQFF.